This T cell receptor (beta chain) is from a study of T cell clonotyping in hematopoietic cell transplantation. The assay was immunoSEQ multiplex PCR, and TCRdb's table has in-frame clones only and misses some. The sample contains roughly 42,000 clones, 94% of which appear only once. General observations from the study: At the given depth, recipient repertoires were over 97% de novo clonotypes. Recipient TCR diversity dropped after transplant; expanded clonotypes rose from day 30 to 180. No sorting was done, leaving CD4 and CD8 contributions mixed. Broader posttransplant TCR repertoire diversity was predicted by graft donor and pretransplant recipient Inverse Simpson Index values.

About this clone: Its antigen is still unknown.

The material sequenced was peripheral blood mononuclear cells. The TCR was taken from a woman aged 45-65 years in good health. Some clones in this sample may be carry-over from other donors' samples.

The CDR3 coding sequence is TGTGCCAGCAGGGACAGGGAATTATATAATTCACCCCTCCACTTT. It codes for CASRDRELYNSPLHF. The V call is TRBV27, the J call TRBJ1-6; TRBD1 matches 8 bases. Germline values: CDR1 MNHEY, CDR2 SMNVEV (reference sequence). The trim removed 6 bases at V and 4 bases at J, leaving 5 bases unmatched. The CDR3 runs to 15 residues.